This TCR beta chain came from a study of cytomegalovirus exposure and HLA in healthy donors. Study conclusions and caveats: Three of the chains that were CMV-associated were confirmed in vitro to be specific for CMV antigens. According to the study, 160 or so TCR beta chains were cytomegalovirus-associated.

Germline CDR1 SGHNT, CDR2 YYREEE (reference sequence). Trimming took off 4 bases at V and 2 bases at J, with 10 bases between the two ends. This CDR3 is built from 14 residues. The repertoire was sequenced with immunoSEQ multiplex PCR; TCRdb's copy has only in-frame clones and lacks some. The table includes about 170,000 clones, roughly 86% detected once. In the case of this clone: Its antigen is currently unknown.

The rearrangement uses TRBV5-4 and TRBJ2-1; D remains ambiguous. This TCR was recovered from a man aged 18 to 29 in good health and CMV-seropositive. Source material: PBMCs. The CDR3 protein is CASSVQYTYNEQFF. CDR3 coding DNA: TGTGCCAGCAGCGTTCAGTATACCTACAATGAGCAGTTCTTC.